These T cell receptor beta chains were read from a single sample in a study of Graves' ophthalmopathy and Graves' hyperthyroidism. In TCRdb, the multiplex PCR reads were re-called with MiXCR into one record per CDR3 protein. The table shows approximately 700,000 distinct CDR3 sequences, with 35% to 50% occurring only once. Sequencing was carried out using peripheral blood. The receptors originated from an adult man with Graves' ophthalmopathy. Both conserved end residues are part of each CDR3. The order of the fields is CDR3 DNA, CDR3 protein, clone size, CDR3 length, D gene, V gene, J gene. A D gene is named only where the DNA matches it firmly. Size values are once, few and many counts, or a class for expanded clones, and some rows have none.

cdr3_nt: TGCAGCGTTGACTGGACAGGGAGCGGGGAGCTGTTTTTT
cdr3_aa: CSVDWTGSGELFF
clone_size: many
cdr3_length: 13
d_call: TRBD1
v_call: TRBV29-1
j_call: TRBJ2-2

cdr3_nt: TGTGCCAGCAGCGTCGCGGGACCTGTACTGGGCCTCGAGCAGTACTTC
cdr3_aa: CASSVAGPVLGLEQYF
clone_size: -
cdr3_length: 16
d_call: -
v_call: TRBV7-2
j_call: TRBJ2-7

cdr3_nt: TGTGCCAGCAGCGTTGGTCAGGGTGGGAACTATGGCTACACCTTC
cdr3_aa: CASSVGQGGNYGYTF
clone_size: few
cdr3_length: 15
d_call: -
v_call: TRBV9
j_call: TRBJ1-2

cdr3_nt: TGTGCCAGCAGCTTAAAATCGTGGAGAGCGGGGTCCTACGAGCAGTACTTC
cdr3_aa: CASSLKSWRAGSYEQYF
clone_size: few
cdr3_length: 17
d_call: TRBD2
v_call: TRBV9
j_call: TRBJ2-7

cdr3_nt: TGCAGTGCTAGAAACGAATGGAACACTGAAGCTTTCTTT
cdr3_aa: CSARNEWNTEAFF
clone_size: few
cdr3_length: 13
d_call: -
v_call: TRBV20-1
j_call: TRBJ1-1

cdr3_nt: TGTGCCAGCAGTGAACAGGGGCGTTACGAGCAGTACTTC
cdr3_aa: CASSEQGRYEQYF
clone_size: -
cdr3_length: 13
d_call: TRBD1
v_call: TRBV28
j_call: TRBJ2-7

cdr3_nt: TGTGCCAGCAGCGAGGCGGGGTTAGCACTGAAAGAGACCCAGTACTTC
cdr3_aa: CASSEAGLALKETQYF
clone_size: many
cdr3_length: 16
d_call: -
v_call: TRBV7-9
j_call: TRBJ2-5

cdr3_nt: TGTGCCAGCAGCTTAGATTTTCTCCTGTCCTCTGGAAACACCATATATTTT
cdr3_aa: CASSLDFLLSSGNTIYF
clone_size: -
cdr3_length: 17
d_call: -
v_call: TRBV11-2
j_call: TRBJ1-3

cdr3_nt: TGTGCCAGCAGTGAGCCTATGGGACAGCCGGGAGATGAAGCTTTCTTT
cdr3_aa: CASSEPMGQPGDEAFF
clone_size: -
cdr3_length: 16
d_call: TRBD1
v_call: TRBV25-1
j_call: TRBJ1-1

cdr3_nt: TGTGCCAGCAGCAAAGAGACGGCGACCCAAGAGACCCAGTACTTC
cdr3_aa: CASSKETATQETQYF
clone_size: many
cdr3_length: 15
d_call: -
v_call: TRBV7-6
j_call: TRBJ2-5

cdr3_nt: TGTGCCAGCACCCACAGGGGCTTTAATGGCTACACCTTC
cdr3_aa: CASTHRGFNGYTF
clone_size: -
cdr3_length: 13
d_call: TRBD1
v_call: TRBV10-3
j_call: TRBJ1-2

cdr3_nt: TGTGCCAGCAGAGTCTGGGGGGGGAAACTGTTTTTT
cdr3_aa: CASRVWGGKLFF
clone_size: few
cdr3_length: 12
d_call: -
v_call: TRBV2
j_call: TRBJ1-4

cdr3_nt: TGTGCCAGCAGTTACTCGACTTCCAGGGCAGGGAACCAGCCCCAGCATTTT
cdr3_aa: CASSYSTSRAGNQPQHF
clone_size: many
cdr3_length: 17
d_call: -
v_call: TRBV6-6
j_call: TRBJ1-5

cdr3_nt: TGCAGCGCCCTTGACATGACCTACGAGCAGTACTTC
cdr3_aa: CSALDMTYEQYF
clone_size: -
cdr3_length: 12
d_call: -
v_call: TRBV29-1
j_call: TRBJ2-7

cdr3_nt: TGTGCCAGCAGCGTTACAGGGGATGAAAAACTGTTTTTT
cdr3_aa: CASSVTGDEKLFF
clone_size: many
cdr3_length: 13
d_call: TRBD1
v_call: TRBV5-6
j_call: TRBJ1-4

cdr3_nt: TGCAGTGCTAGAGATAATCTAGCCACCTACGAGCAGTACTTC
cdr3_aa: CSARDNLATYEQYF
clone_size: -
cdr3_length: 14
d_call: -
v_call: TRBV20-1
j_call: TRBJ2-7

cdr3_nt: TGCAGTGCTAGAGATCCCTCGACAGTCAACTATGGCTACACCTTC
cdr3_aa: CSARDPSTVNYGYTF
clone_size: -
cdr3_length: 15
d_call: -
v_call: TRBV20-1
j_call: TRBJ1-2

cdr3_nt: TGTGCCAGCAGTTGGACTAGCGTCTCCTACGAGCAGTACTTC
cdr3_aa: CASSWTSVSYEQYF
clone_size: -
cdr3_length: 14
d_call: TRBD2
v_call: TRBV2
j_call: TRBJ2-7

cdr3_nt: TGTGCCAGCAGCCAAGATCTAGGCTTCTCCGGAAACACCATATATTTT
cdr3_aa: CASSQDLGFSGNTIYF
clone_size: -
cdr3_length: 16
d_call: -
v_call: TRBV5-5
j_call: TRBJ1-3

cdr3_nt: TGCAGCGTGGGGACTGAAAACTTT
cdr3_aa: CSVGTENF
clone_size: -
cdr3_length: 8
d_call: -
v_call: TRBV29-1
j_call: TRBJ1-6

cdr3_nt: TGTGCCAGCGGACCATCAGGGTCAGTCAACACCGGGGAGCTGTTTTTT
cdr3_aa: CASGPSGSVNTGELFF
clone_size: once
cdr3_length: 16
d_call: -
v_call: TRBV25-1
j_call: TRBJ2-2

cdr3_nt: TGTGCCAGTAGTATACGTGGGGCCACTGAAGCTTTCTTT
cdr3_aa: CASSIRGATEAFF
clone_size: many
cdr3_length: 13
d_call: -
v_call: TRBV19
j_call: TRBJ1-1

cdr3_nt: TGTGCCAGCAGCCAATTAGGACTAGCGGTCACCGGGGAGCTGTTTTTT
cdr3_aa: CASSQLGLAVTGELFF
clone_size: -
cdr3_length: 16
d_call: TRBD2
v_call: TRBV4-2
j_call: TRBJ2-2

cdr3_nt: TGTGCCAGCAGTTGGGCAGGGACCAAGAACTATGGCTACACCTTC
cdr3_aa: CASSWAGTKNYGYTF
clone_size: -
cdr3_length: 15
d_call: -
v_call: TRBV7-2
j_call: TRBJ1-2

cdr3_nt: TGTGCCACCAGTGATTGGACTAGCGGGGAGGTGACCTCCGGGGAGCTGTTTTTT
cdr3_aa: CATSDWTSGEVTSGELFF
clone_size: once
cdr3_length: 18
d_call: TRBD2
v_call: TRBV24-1
j_call: TRBJ2-2

cdr3_nt: TGTGCCAGCAGCATCCTAGCGGTGTACCAAGAGACCCAGTACTTC
cdr3_aa: CASSILAVYQETQYF
clone_size: few
cdr3_length: 15
d_call: TRBD2
v_call: TRBV11-2
j_call: TRBJ2-5

cdr3_nt: TGTGCCAGCAGCGACTCCAATCCACCCCTCCACTTT
cdr3_aa: CASSDSNPPLHF
clone_size: -
cdr3_length: 12
d_call: -
v_call: TRBV9
j_call: TRBJ1-6

cdr3_nt: TGTGCCAGTAGGGGGGCGAACACTGAAGCTTTCTTT
cdr3_aa: CASRGANTEAFF
clone_size: many
cdr3_length: 12
d_call: -
v_call: TRBV19
j_call: TRBJ1-1

cdr3_nt: TGCAGCGTTTCGAGGAACACTGAAGCTTTCTTT
cdr3_aa: CSVSRNTEAFF
clone_size: many
cdr3_length: 11
d_call: -
v_call: TRBV29-1
j_call: TRBJ1-1

cdr3_nt: TGTGCCAGCAGTGGCGAGGGACAGACCCAGTACTTC
cdr3_aa: CASSGEGQTQYF
clone_size: -
cdr3_length: 12
d_call: -
v_call: TRBV2
j_call: TRBJ2-5

cdr3_nt: TGTGCCAGCAGCCTAGGCCCTAGCGGAGACTACGAGCAGTACTTC
cdr3_aa: CASSLGPSGDYEQYF
clone_size: -
cdr3_length: 15
d_call: TRBD2
v_call: TRBV14
j_call: TRBJ2-7

cdr3_nt: TGTGCCAGCAGTAAAGCCCAGTACTTC
cdr3_aa: CASSKAQYF
clone_size: -
cdr3_length: 9
d_call: -
v_call: TRBV2
j_call: TRBJ2-5

cdr3_nt: TGCGCCAGCAGCTCACCGGGACAGGGGGGAGTATTATTGGACACTGAAGCTTTCTTT
cdr3_aa: CASSSPGQGGVLLDTEAFF
clone_size: -
cdr3_length: 19
d_call: TRBD1
v_call: TRBV5-1
j_call: TRBJ1-1

cdr3_nt: TGTGCCAGCAGCCAAACGACAGGTCCCTCCGAGCAGTACTTC
cdr3_aa: CASSQTTGPSEQYF
clone_size: few
cdr3_length: 14
d_call: -
v_call: TRBV7-2
j_call: TRBJ2-7

cdr3_nt: TGTGCCAGCAGCTTACGGATGAACACTGAAGCTTTCTTT
cdr3_aa: CASSLRMNTEAFF
clone_size: many
cdr3_length: 13
d_call: -
v_call: TRBV7-3
j_call: TRBJ1-1

cdr3_nt: TGCGCCAGCAGTCCCGAAAGGGCGAGCTCTGGAAACACCATATATTTT
cdr3_aa: CASSPERASSGNTIYF
clone_size: -
cdr3_length: 16
d_call: -
v_call: TRBV5-1
j_call: TRBJ1-3

cdr3_nt: TGTGCCAGCAGTTACCTCGGGACAGTTGATGGGACCCAGTACTTC
cdr3_aa: CASSYLGTVDGTQYF
clone_size: few
cdr3_length: 15
d_call: TRBD1
v_call: TRBV6-6
j_call: TRBJ2-5

cdr3_nt: TGTGCCAGCAGTTTTGGGGGAGGGGCAATGGTGGAGCTGTTTTTT
cdr3_aa: CASSFGGGAMVELFF
clone_size: few
cdr3_length: 15
d_call: TRBD2
v_call: TRBV25-1
j_call: TRBJ2-2

cdr3_nt: TGTGCCAGCAGTGAAGCGGTGGGGTTGGTGACAGTCTCCTACGAGCAGTACTTC
cdr3_aa: CASSEAVGLVTVSYEQYF
clone_size: few
cdr3_length: 18
d_call: -
v_call: TRBV6-1
j_call: TRBJ2-7

cdr3_nt: TGTGCCAGCAGCCAAGATTCCTGGAATAGCAATCAGCCCCAGCATTTT
cdr3_aa: CASSQDSWNSNQPQHF
clone_size: -
cdr3_length: 16
d_call: -
v_call: TRBV4-2
j_call: TRBJ1-5

cdr3_nt: TGTGCCAGCAGTTACAACCGGGAGTCCCTCGAGCAGTACTTC
cdr3_aa: CASSYNRESLEQYF
clone_size: few
cdr3_length: 14
d_call: -
v_call: TRBV10-3
j_call: TRBJ2-7

cdr3_nt: TGTGCCAGCAGCTCGTCCCGGGACAGGGCCTATGGCTACACCTTC
cdr3_aa: CASSSSRDRAYGYTF
clone_size: few
cdr3_length: 15
d_call: TRBD1
v_call: TRBV5-6
j_call: TRBJ1-2

cdr3_nt: TGTGCTAGTGGTTTGGGAAACCTCGGGACAGCTGTAGCAAATCAGCCCCAGCATTTT
cdr3_aa: CASGLGNLGTAVANQPQHF
clone_size: -
cdr3_length: 19
d_call: TRBD1
v_call: TRBV12-3/TRBV12-4
j_call: TRBJ1-5

cdr3_nt: TGTGCCAGCAGCTTATCCGGACAGGCTTTGAACTATGGCTACACCTTC
cdr3_aa: CASSLSGQALNYGYTF
clone_size: many
cdr3_length: 16
d_call: TRBD1
v_call: TRBV7-9
j_call: TRBJ1-2

cdr3_nt: TGCGCCAGCTTGGGGATTGGGGCCAACGTCCTGACTTTC
cdr3_aa: CASLGIGANVLTF
clone_size: -
cdr3_length: 13
d_call: -
v_call: TRBV10-2
j_call: TRBJ2-6

cdr3_nt: TGTGCCAGTAGTATAGAACGACAGACCGGGAGCACTGAAGCTTTCTTT
cdr3_aa: CASSIERQTGSTEAFF
clone_size: -
cdr3_length: 16
d_call: -
v_call: TRBV19
j_call: TRBJ1-1

cdr3_nt: TGCGCCAGCAGCCTACAAGGACAGGGGACCGGGGAGCTGTTTTTT
cdr3_aa: CASSLQGQGTGELFF
clone_size: -
cdr3_length: 15
d_call: TRBD1
v_call: TRBV5-1
j_call: TRBJ2-2

cdr3_nt: TGCAGTGCGAGAGTATCGGGAAGCACCGGGGAGCTGTTTTTT
cdr3_aa: CSARVSGSTGELFF
clone_size: -
cdr3_length: 14
d_call: -
v_call: TRBV20-1
j_call: TRBJ2-2

cdr3_nt: TGTGCCACTAAAGGGGACTCTGGAAACACCATATATTTT
cdr3_aa: CATKGDSGNTIYF
clone_size: many
cdr3_length: 13
d_call: -
v_call: TRBV10-3
j_call: TRBJ1-3

cdr3_nt: TGCAGCGTTGGTCAGGGGAAGGGCTACACCTTC
cdr3_aa: CSVGQGKGYTF
clone_size: -
cdr3_length: 11
d_call: -
v_call: TRBV29-1
j_call: TRBJ1-2

cdr3_nt: TGTGCCAGCAGCAAGACTAGCGGGGGGGCTAAGAACTACGAGCAGTACTTC
cdr3_aa: CASSKTSGGAKNYEQYF
clone_size: -
cdr3_length: 17
d_call: TRBD2
v_call: TRBV7-2
j_call: TRBJ2-7

cdr3_nt: TGTGCCAGCAGCCAAGTCATGGGGCGTTACGACGAGCAGTACTTC
cdr3_aa: CASSQVMGRYDEQYF
clone_size: -
cdr3_length: 15
d_call: -
v_call: TRBV3-1
j_call: TRBJ2-7

cdr3_nt: TGTGCCACCAGCAGGAGGACTAGCGGGGCGGGGACCCAGTACTTC
cdr3_aa: CATSRRTSGAGTQYF
clone_size: many
cdr3_length: 15
d_call: TRBD2
v_call: TRBV15
j_call: TRBJ2-5

cdr3_nt: TGCGCCAGCAGCCAAGGGGGCGGGGAGGGGACCCAGTACTTC
cdr3_aa: CASSQGGGEGTQYF
clone_size: -
cdr3_length: 14
d_call: -
v_call: TRBV10-1
j_call: TRBJ2-5

cdr3_nt: TGTGCCAGCACCTTCGGGTGGCGGGGGCGAATTAGCAATCAGCCCCAGCATTTT
cdr3_aa: CASTFGWRGRISNQPQHF
clone_size: -
cdr3_length: 18
d_call: -
v_call: TRBV19
j_call: TRBJ1-5

cdr3_nt: TGTGCCAGCAGTGACCCGTCCGGGACAGGGGGAGGGGAGACCCAGTACTTC
cdr3_aa: CASSDPSGTGGGETQYF
clone_size: -
cdr3_length: 17
d_call: TRBD1
v_call: TRBV25-1
j_call: TRBJ2-5

cdr3_nt: TGCAGTGCTAGACCAAGCGGGACAGGCGACTACGAGCAGTACTTC
cdr3_aa: CSARPSGTGDYEQYF
clone_size: many
cdr3_length: 15
d_call: -
v_call: TRBV20-1
j_call: TRBJ2-7

cdr3_nt: TGTGCCAGCAGTGAGAACAGGGCCTATGGCTACACCTTC
cdr3_aa: CASSENRAYGYTF
clone_size: -
cdr3_length: 13
d_call: -
v_call: TRBV13
j_call: TRBJ1-2

cdr3_nt: TGTGCCAGCAGTTACCGGGGGGGCTGGTCTGACCTTGGAAACACCATATATTTT
cdr3_aa: CASSYRGGWSDLGNTIYF
clone_size: -
cdr3_length: 18
d_call: -
v_call: TRBV25-1
j_call: TRBJ1-3